These 16 T cell receptor beta chains share one sample of origin, sequenced in a study of blood T cell repertoires in COVID-19. TCRdb's table, derived via immunoSEQ multiplex PCR, lists solely in-frame clones and lacks some. This table holds around 100,000 clones, approximately 69% found once. The sample taken for sequencing was peripheral blood. The receptor source for this set is a man older than 75 with acute or convalescent COVID-19.

This chain links TRBV9 with TRBJ2-2; possibly TRBD2 for D (6 bases). The V end lost 0 bases, the J end lost 8 bases, and 14 bases lay between the germline ends. The CDR3 is made up of 15 amino acids. Germline CDR1 and CDR2: SGDLS and YYNGEE. Written as DNA, the CDR3 is TGTGCCAGCAGCGTAGTTAGCGGAGGGGTTGGGGAGCTGTTTTTT. It codes for CASSVVSGGVGELFF.

V is TRBV5-6 and J is TRBJ2-3, with 8 bases identical to TRBD2. The V and J ends lost 0 bases and 3 bases, in that order; junction bases with no gene match: 6. Per germline, CDR1 SGHDT and CDR2 YYEEEE. CDR3 length equals 16 residues. The DNA for the CDR3 is TGTGCCAGCAGCTTGGGGAGCGGGAGTAGGACAGATACGCAGTATTTT. Amino acid sequence: CASSLGSGSRTDTQYF. The full variable domain, with the rest looked up from reference TRBV5-6 and TRBJ2-3, is DAGVTQSPTHLIKTRGQQVTLRCSPKSGHDTVSWYQQALGQGPQFIFQYYEEEERQRGNFPDRFSGHQFPNYSSELNVNALLLGDSALYLCASSLGSGSRTDTQYFGPGTRLTVL.

The V call is TRBV4-3, the J call TRBJ2-5; 11 bases align to TRBD2. The V segment lost 4 bases and the J segment 4 bases; nucleotides outside the gene matches: 5. The CDR3 is 15 residues long. Germline V gives CDR1 LGHNA, CDR2 YSLEER. The CDR3 protein is CASSRGLAGGETQYF. The CDR3 nucleotides are TGCGCCAGCAGCCGAGGACTAGCGGGTGGAGAGACCCAGTACTTC.

The chain combines TRBV7-3 with TRBJ2-1; D might be TRBD1 (5 bases). Germline V lookup: CDR1 SGHTA, CDR2 FQGTGA. There are 13 residues in the CDR3. The V end lost 3 bases, the J end lost 5 bases, and 8 bases lay between the germline ends. CDR3 in DNA: TGTGCCAGCAGCTTGGGGCTCCACAATGAGCAGTTCTTC. It yields the protein CASSLGLHNEQFF. Together with reference TRBV7-3 and TRBJ2-1, the CDR3 gives the full variable domain: GAGVSQTPSNKVTEKGKYVELRCDPISGHTALYWYRQSLGQGPEFLIYFQGTGAADDSGLPNDRFFAVRPEGSVSTLKIQRTERGDSAVYLCASSLGLHNEQFFGPGTRLTVL.

The chain couples TRBV11-2 to TRBJ1-1; D is possibly TRBD1 (6 bases). Germline loops: CDR1 SGHAT, CDR2 FQNNGV. Deletions cut 2 bases from V and 1 base from J, with 11 bases between. The CDR3 loop spans 15 amino acids. CDR3 region: CASSLSDSKNTEAFF. The CDR3 DNA follows: TGTGCCAGCAGCTTATCGGACAGTAAGAACACTGAAGCTTTCTTT.

This clone was detected ten times or more. The chain has TRBV27 and TRBJ2-1; TRBD2 matches at 9 bases. The V gene's germline CDR1 is MNHEY and CDR2 SMNVEV (reference sequence). V dropped 8 bases and J dropped 7; count of bases not matched to a gene: 12. The CDR3 sequence is 15 residues long. CDR3 region: CASSRGLAGVNEQFF. As DNA, the CDR3 is TGTGCCAGCTCCCGGGGACTAGCCGGGGTAAATGAGCAGTTCTTC.

The CDR3 DNA follows: TGTGCCAGCAGTACCCTAGCGGGGCTTGCCCACGAGCAGTACTTC. It encodes CASSTLAGLAHEQYF. The chain joins TRBV6-5 to TRBJ2-7, with 9 bases fitting TRBD2. The CDR3 contains 15 residues. Germline-derived CDR1 and CDR2 are MNHEY and SVGAGI. V lost 5 bases, J lost 5 bases, and 10 bases stayed unmatched.

The rearrangement uses TRBV6-6 and TRBJ2-5; the D is unclear. The CDR3 is 12 amino acids. V lost 3 bases and J lost 1, with 3 bases in between. Germline CDR1 reads MNHNY; CDR2 reads SVGAGI (reference sequence). The CDR3 loop is CASSYIQETQYF. The CDR3 nucleotides read TGTGCCAGCAGTTATATCCAAGAGACCCAGTACTTC.

This clone was counted a few times. V gene TRBV6-2 or TRBV6-3 combines with J gene TRBJ2-3; 10 bases are a match to TRBD2. V was clipped by 0 bases and J by 3 bases; unmatched bases: 3. The CDR3 is made up of 16 amino acids. Germline V gene data show CDR1 as MNHEY and CDR2 as SVGEGT. The CDR3 is CASSYSLAGGTDTQYF. CDR3 DNA: TGTGCCAGCAGTTACTCCTTAGCGGGAGGTACAGATACGCAGTATTTT.

The chain joins TRBV29-1 to TRBJ1-1; D call uncertain. The CDR3 contains 9 residues. The V gene's germline CDR1 is SQVTM and CDR2 ANQGSEA. Trimming shortened V by 6 bases and J by 4 bases, and 3 bases separated the two germline ends. CDR3: CSVGTEAFF. The CDR3 nucleotides read TGCAGCGTCGGCACTGAAGCTTTCTTT.

The chain joins TRBV9 to TRBJ2-3; 10 bases match TRBD1. V lost 5 bases, J lost 5 bases, and 8 bases stayed unmatched. The CDR3 is 15 amino acids. The germline CDR1 and CDR2 sequences are SGDLS and YYNGEE. The CDR3 is CASSGRQGALDTQYF. DNA for the CDR3: TGTGCCAGCAGTGGACGACAGGGGGCTCTAGATACGCAGTATTTT. The full variable domain, completed using reference TRBV9 and TRBJ2-3, is DSGVTQTPKHLITATGQRVTLRCSPRSGDLSVYWYQQSLDQGLQFLIQYYNGEERAKGNILERFSAQQFPDLHSELNLSSLELGDSALYFCASSGRQGALDTQYFGPGTRLTVL.

The gene calls are TRBV24-1 and TRBJ2-7; 8 nucleotides match TRBD1. V gave up 9 bases and J gave up 2 bases; unmatched junction bases: 5. The germline V gene has CDR1 KGHDR and CDR2 SFDVKD. This CDR3 comprises 13 residues. The CDR3 sequence: CATSGTGTYEQYF. Here the CDR3 DNA reads TGTGCCACCTCCGGGACAGGAACCTACGAGCAGTACTTC.

V gene TRBV28 combines with J gene TRBJ2-5, with 7 bases lining up with TRBD1. The CDR3 has 14 amino acids. CDR1 MDHEN and CDR2 SYDVKM come from the germline V gene. V lost 5 bases, J lost 7 bases, and 10 bases stayed unmatched. This CDR3 reads CASSRGTDAWTQYF. The DNA of the CDR3 is TGTGCCAGCAGTAGGGGGACAGATGCGTGGACCCAGTACTTC. The full variable domain, completed using reference TRBV28 and TRBJ2-5, is DVKVTQSSRYLVKRTGEKVFLECVQDMDHENMFWYRQDPGLGLRLIYFSYDVKMKEKGDIPEGYSVSREKKERFSLILESASTNQTSMYLCASSRGTDAWTQYFGPGTRLLVL.

This chain uses TRBV29-1 with TRBJ1-2; 9 bases line up with TRBD1. Germline-derived CDR1 and CDR2 are SQVTM and ANQGSEA. The V segment lost 6 bases and the J segment 3 bases; nucleotides outside the gene matches: 5. This CDR3 comprises 13 residues. The DNA of the CDR3 is TGCAGCGTGGGACAGGGCGTGGACTATGGCTACACCTTC. This sequence encodes CSVGQGVDYGYTF. Full variable domain (outside the CDR3, taken from reference TRBV29-1 and TRBJ1-2): SAVISQKPSRDICQRGTSLTIQCQVDSQVTMMFWYRQQPGQSLTLIATANQGSEATYESGFVIDKFPISRPNLTFSTLTVSNMSPEDSSIYLCSVGQGVDYGYTFGSGTRLTVV.

The genes are TRBV6-5 and TRBJ2-1; 11 bases align to TRBD2. The CDR3 length is 14 residues. After removal of 6 bases from V and 6 bases from J, the junction contained 4 bases not matched to a gene. Germline V gene data show CDR1 as MNHEY and CDR2 as SVGAGI. This CDR3 reads CASRGGLAANEQFF. As DNA, the CDR3 is TGTGCCAGCAGGGGGGGACTAGCGGCCAATGAGCAGTTCTTC.

This clone has just a few counts. The chain uses TRBV7-3 and TRBJ1-2, with 7 positions matching TRBD1. V trimming: 4 bases; J trimming: 5 bases; junction bases outside the gene matches: 4. CDR1 SGHTA and CDR2 FQGTGA come from the germline V gene. There are 13 residues in the CDR3. The CDR3 DNA follows: TGTGCCAGCAGCTCGGGGACAGTTTATGGCTACACCTTC. The encoded protein is CASSSGTVYGYTF.